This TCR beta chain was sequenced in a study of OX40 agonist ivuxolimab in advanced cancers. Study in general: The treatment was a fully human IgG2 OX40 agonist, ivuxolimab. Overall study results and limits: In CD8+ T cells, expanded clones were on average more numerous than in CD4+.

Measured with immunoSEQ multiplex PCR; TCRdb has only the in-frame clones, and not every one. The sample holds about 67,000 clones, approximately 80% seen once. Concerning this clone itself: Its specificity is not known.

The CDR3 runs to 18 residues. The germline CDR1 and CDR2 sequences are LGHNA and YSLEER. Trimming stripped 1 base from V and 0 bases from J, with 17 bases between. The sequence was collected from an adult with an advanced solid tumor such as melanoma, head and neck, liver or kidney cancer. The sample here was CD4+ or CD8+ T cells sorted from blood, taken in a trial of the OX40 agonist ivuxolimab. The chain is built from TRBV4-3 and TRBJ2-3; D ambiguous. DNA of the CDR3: TGCGCCAGCAGCCAAGCAGTACCTGCGGCTACTAGCACAGATACGCAGTATTTT. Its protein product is CASSQAVPAATSTDTQYF.